This T cell receptor beta chain came from a study of blood T cell repertoires in COVID-19. Looking at the study overall: PBMCs, B-cell-depleted T cells, or T cells provided the cDNA or gDNA that made up the material.

The CDR3 is made up of 16 amino acids. Per the germline V gene, CDR1 is SGHRS and CDR2 is YFSETQ. The V end was cut by 4 bases, the J end by 7 bases, with 21 bases between. This table comes from immunoSEQ multiplex PCR, and its TCRdb copy is limited to in-frame clones, with some not included. The sample shows over 100,000 clones, about 85% of them seen only once. This chain joins TRBV5-1 and TRBJ2-1; possible D gene TRBD1, 6 bases. The specimen sequenced was peripheral blood. This TCR was sampled from a man older than 75 with acute or convalescent COVID-19. Here the CDR3 DNA reads TGCGCCAGCAGCCGATCCGGGACACTACAACAGAATGAGCAGTTCTTC. It encodes CASSRSGTLQQNEQFF.